Listed here are 30 T cell receptor beta chains from one sample, sequenced in a study of PD-L1 blockade in urothelial cancer. Using immunoSEQ multiplex PCR, the repertoire was profiled, and TCRdb retains in-frame clones only, with some absent. The top ten clones hold roughly 8.8% of a sample with 45,000 to 50,000 clones, approximately 81% of them seen once. Indicated time point: peripheral blood 6 weeks after treatment start. The sample consisted of PBMCs, taken around atezolizumab (anti-PD-L1) treatment. These receptors all come from a man between 65 and 85 years old with urothelial cancer.

The rearrangement joins TRBV5-4 to TRBJ2-2; TRBD2 matches 12 bases. The CDR3 runs 16 residues. Germline CDR1 SGHNT, CDR2 YYREEE (reference sequence). The V and J ends lost 5 bases and 3 bases, in that order; junction bases with no gene match: 5. CDR3 loop: CASRSSGRAHTGELFF. CDR3 nucleotides: TGTGCCAGCAGGTCTAGCGGGAGGGCCCACACCGGGGAGCTGTTTTTT.

The chain is built from TRBV25-1 and TRBJ1-2; TRBD1 aligns across 12 bases. CDR1 is MGHDK and CDR2 is SYGVNS in the germline V gene. CDR3 length: 14 residues. J gave up 8 bases and V 3 bases, and 4 bases lay outside the gene matches. The CDR3 protein is CASSDSGQGAGYTF. The CDR3 bases are TGTGCCAGCAGTGACTCGGGACAGGGGGCGGGCTACACCTTC.

The chain's CDR3 is CASSLGGRRGEQYF. CDR3 bases: TGTGCCAGCAGTTTAGGGGGTCGTCGGGGGGAGCAGTACTTC. The chain couples TRBV28 to TRBJ2-7, with D tentatively TRBD2 (6 bases). This CDR3 has 14 amino acids. V lost 2 bases to trimming and J lost 7 bases, with 15 bases between them. Germline CDR1 MDHEN, CDR2 SYDVKM.

The genes are TRBV7-9 and TRBJ2-7; 7 nucleotides match TRBD1. CDR3 length equals 13 residues. Trimming at V came to 7 bases and at J to 3 bases, leaving 6 bases not matched to a gene. Germline V lookup: CDR1 SEHNR, CDR2 FQNEAQ (reference sequence). This CDR3 reads CASTFGTDYEQYF. For the CDR3, the DNA is TGTGCCAGCACCTTCGGGACAGACTACGAGCAGTACTTC.

The genes are TRBV27 and TRBJ2-3, with 14 bases that match TRBD2. This CDR3 is 17 amino acids long. The germline V gene has CDR1 MNHEY and CDR2 SMNVEV (reference sequence). J was trimmed by 2 bases and V by 4 bases; bases with no gene match: 5. The CDR3 bases are TGTGCCAGCAGTTCCCCGGGACTAGCGGGGGACACAGATACGCAGTATTTT. It specifies CASSSPGLAGDTDTQYF.

This clone was seen more than once but under ten times. The V and J genes are TRBV2 and TRBJ2-2; D is uncertain. V shed 4 bases and J shed 5 bases, with 8 bases lying between them. The V gene's germline CDR1 is SNHLY and CDR2 FYNNEI. This CDR3 is 13 amino acids long. The CDR3 is CASSVLSTGELFF. The CDR3 DNA is TGTGCCAGCAGTGTTTTGAGTACCGGGGAGCTGTTTTTT.

The rearrangement uses TRBV30 and TRBJ2-5; 9 positions match TRBD1. Looked up from germline, CDR1 is GTSNPN and CDR2 is SVGIG (reference sequence). After removal of 2 bases from V and 5 bases from J, the junction contained 6 bases not matched to a gene. This CDR3 spans 14 amino acids. The CDR3 DNA is TGTGCCTGGAGTCGGGGACAGGGCGCGGAGACCCAGTACTTC. As protein: CAWSRGQGAETQYF. Drawing the rest from reference TRBV30 and TRBJ2-5, the complete variable domain is SQTIHQWPATLVQPVGSPLSLECTVEGTSNPNLYWYRQAAGRGLQLLFYSVGIGQISSEVPQNLSASRPQDRQFILSSKKLLLSDSGFYLCAWSRGQGAETQYFGPGTRLLVL.

The chain employs TRBV7-6 and TRBJ2-2, with 7 bases fitting TRBD2. CDR1 is SGHVS, CDR2 FNYEAQ, per germline. CDR3 length equals 17 residues. J was trimmed by 0 bases and V by 1 base; bases with no gene match: 5. CDR3 in DNA: TGTGCCAGCAGCTTAGTCTCCAGCGGGACGAACACCGGGGAGCTGTTTTTT. This encodes CASSLVSSGTNTGELFF. The complete variable domain, with remaining parts taken from reference TRBV7-6 and TRBJ2-2, reads GAGVSQSPRYKVTKRGQDVALRCDPISGHVSLYWYRQALGQGPEFLTYFNYEAQQDKSGLPNDRFSAERPEGSISTLTIQRTEQRDSAMYRCASSLVSSGTNTGELFFGEGSRLTVL.

The chain joins TRBV10-3 to TRBJ2-7; 10 bases fit TRBD2. CDR3 length equals 15 residues. Germline V gene lookup returns CDR1 ENHRY and CDR2 SYGVKD. V lost 4 bases, J lost 7 bases, and 10 bases stayed unmatched. DNA for the CDR3: TGTGCCATCAGTGCCGGCAGCGGGAGGGCCGATGAGCAGTACTTC. It is translated as CAISAGSGRADEQYF.

V is TRBV4-2 and J is TRBJ1-1, with 7 bases that match TRBD1. The germline V gene has CDR1 LGHNA and CDR2 YNFKEQ. The CDR3 length is 15 residues. The J segment lost 1 base and the V segment lost 5 bases, leaving 7 bases of the junction unmatched. The DNA for the CDR3 is TGTGCCAGCAGCACCCAGGGGGTGGGGAACACTGAAGCTTTCTTT. This gives the protein CASSTQGVGNTEAFF.

The chain carries TRBV10-1 and TRBJ1-2; D call uncertain. Germline CDR1 WNHNN, CDR2 SYGVQD (reference sequence). Deletions cut 5 bases from V and 0 bases from J, with 7 bases between. CDR3 length equals 13 residues. CDR3 sequence: CASSRAPNYGYTF. The CDR3 DNA is TGCGCCAGCAGTCGAGCCCCTAACTATGGCTACACCTTC.

This chain connects TRBV18 to TRBJ2-3; 11 bases are a match to TRBD2. V lost 4 bases, J lost 1 base, and 1 base stayed unmatched. Germline V gene data show CDR1 as KGHSH and CDR2 as LQKENI. CDR3 size: 15 residues. CDR3 nucleotides: TGTGCCAGCTCACTACTAGCGGGAGGCACAGATACGCAGTATTTT. Translated, it gives CASSLLAGGTDTQYF.

This chain connects TRBV4-1 to TRBJ2-1; maybe TRBD2 (5 bases). The CDR3 sequence is 17 residues long. V lost 3 bases to trimming and J lost 1 base, with 16 bases between them. Germline V gene sequence: CDR1 MGHRA, CDR2 YSYEKL. CDR3: CASSHLSRGSSYNEQFF. The DNA for the CDR3 is TGCGCCAGCAGCCACCTCTCTCGTGGGAGTTCCTACAATGAGCAGTTCTTC.

Written as DNA, the CDR3 is TGCAGCGCAACAGGGATACAAGAGACCCAGTACTTC. As protein: CSATGIQETQYF. The rearrangement uses TRBV29-1 and TRBJ2-5, with a weak D call TRBD1 (6 bases). CDR1 is SQVTM and CDR2 is ANQGSEA in the germline V gene. The V and J ends lost 7 bases and 2 bases respectively, with 11 bases between them. The CDR3 loop spans 12 amino acids. Full variable domain (missing parts from reference TRBV29-1 and TRBJ2-5): SAVISQKPSRDICQRGTSLTIQCQVDSQVTMMFWYRQQPGQSLTLIATANQGSEATYESGFVIDKFPISRPNLTFSTLTVSNMSPEDSSIYLCSATGIQETQYFGPGTRLLVL.

The CDR3 loop reads CASSRDSYGYTF. DNA of the CDR3: TGTGCCAGCTCCCGGGACAGCTATGGCTACACCTTC. V gene TRBV18 combines with J gene TRBJ1-2; 7 bases agree with TRBD1. V shed 6 bases and J 4 bases; nucleotides not matched to a gene: 2. The CDR3 length is 12 residues. Germline assignment: CDR1 KGHSH and CDR2 LQKENI.

The rearrangement uses TRBV4-2 and TRBJ1-1; TRBD1 aligns across 10 bases. This CDR3 is 15 amino acids long. From germline, CDR1 is LGHNA and CDR2 YNFKEQ. Losses at the gene ends were 1 base for V and 1 base for J; bases not matched to a gene: 0. The CDR3 protein is CASSQGQGANTEAFF. The CDR3 bases are TGTGCCAGCAGCCAAGGACAGGGGGCGAACACTGAAGCTTTCTTT.

J is TRBJ2-7 and V is TRBV18; D is perhaps TRBD1 (5 bases). V lost 2 bases and J lost 1, with 9 bases in between. The CDR3 covers 14 residues. CDR1 is KGHSH, CDR2 LQKENI, per germline. DNA for the CDR3: TGTGCCAGCTCACCATTTCAGGGTTCCTACGAGCAGTACTTC. It encodes CASSPFQGSYEQYF.

The chain carries TRBV11-2 and TRBJ2-1, with TRBD1 matching over 7 bases. V shed 5 bases, J shed 2 bases, and the junction held 6 bases outside the gene matches. Germline values: CDR1 SGHAT, CDR2 FQNNGV. The CDR3 runs to 15 residues. CDR3 bases: TGTGCCAGCAGCATAACAGGGGATCCCTACAATGAGCAGTTCTTC. This codes for CASSITGDPYNEQFF.

V gene TRBV5-1 combines with J gene TRBJ2-3, with 8 bases identical to TRBD1. The germline CDR1 and CDR2 sequences are SGHRS and YFSETQ. The CDR3 contains 15 residues. After removal of 4 bases from V and 5 bases from J, the junction contained 9 bases not matched to a gene. CDR3 DNA: TGCGCCAGCAGCCGCCGGGACAGGTCGGGAGATACGCAGTATTTT. This sequence encodes CASSRRDRSGDTQYF.

In its sample, this clone was seen a few times. This chain joins TRBV2 and TRBJ2-6; a weak D match, TRBD2 (6 bases). Deletions cut 6 bases from V and 4 bases from J, with 10 bases between. The CDR3 totals 14 residues. Germline CDR1 is SNHLY and CDR2 is FYNNEI. The chain's CDR3 is CASRGTLGANVLTF. As DNA, the CDR3 is TGTGCCAGCAGGGGGACTCTCGGGGCCAACGTCCTGACTTTC.

This clone was found once. The CDR3 coding sequence is TGTGCCAGCAGCTTTTTGAGACAGGGGGCCTACGAGCAGTACTTC. This gives the protein CASSFLRQGAYEQYF. This rearrangement joins TRBV6-1 to TRBJ2-7, with TRBD1 matching over 9 bases. V lost 6 bases and J lost 2; bases outside the gene matches: 8. CDR3 length: 15 residues. Germline V CDR1 and CDR2: MNHNS, SASEGT.

This rearrangement joins TRBV28 to TRBJ2-7, with 8 bases aligning to TRBD2. This CDR3 is built from 14 residues. Germline CDR1 MDHEN, CDR2 SYDVKM. V trimming: 4 bases; J trimming: 1 base; junction bases outside the gene matches: 3. Here the CDR3 DNA reads TGTGCCAGCAGTTCTGTAGCGGGGTCCTACGAGCAGTACTTC. Protein sequence: CASSSVAGSYEQYF. Full variable domain (missing parts from reference TRBV28 and TRBJ2-7): DVKVTQSSRYLVKRTGEKVFLECVQDMDHENMFWYRQDPGLGLRLIYFSYDVKMKEKGDIPEGYSVSREKKERFSLILESASTNQTSMYLCASSSVAGSYEQYFGPGTRLTVT.

The chain recombines TRBV11-2 with TRBJ2-7, with 7 bases lining up with TRBD1. V lost 2 bases and J lost 5; bases outside the gene matches: 6. The CDR3 has 14 amino acids. Looked up from germline, CDR1 is SGHAT and CDR2 is FQNNGV. Here the CDR3 reads CASSLSQGFHEQYF. As DNA, the CDR3 is TGTGCCAGCAGCTTATCACAGGGGTTTCACGAGCAGTACTTC.

The chain combines TRBV2 with TRBJ2-3; 11 positions match TRBD2. CDR3 length: 16 residues. CDR1 is SNHLY, CDR2 FYNNEI, per germline. V gave up 5 bases and J gave up 0 bases; unmatched junction bases: 4. In DNA, the CDR3 is TGTGCCAGCAGTCTCCGACTAGCGGGAAGCACAGATACGCAGTATTTT. It encodes CASSLRLAGSTDTQYF.

This clone was found once. The chain couples TRBV27 to TRBJ2-2, with unresolved D. The V and J ends lost 6 bases and 3 bases respectively, with 5 bases between them. The CDR3 has 12 residues. Looked up from germline, CDR1 is MNHEY and CDR2 is SMNVEV (reference sequence). The DNA for the CDR3 is TGTGCCAGCAGAAGCTACACCGGGGAGCTGTTTTTT. The encoded protein is CASRSYTGELFF.

Remarks on this clone: One junction end does not reproduce the germline sequence, and a read error may be involved. The rearrangement links TRBV7-7 to TRBJ2-1, with 8 bases aligning to TRBD1. Germline V gene sequence: CDR1 SSHAT, CDR2 FNYEAQ (reference sequence). There are 13 residues in the CDR3. DNA of the CDR3: TGTGCTAGCAGCGTCCGACAGGGGTCTGAGCAGTTCTTC. Translation gives CASSVRQGSEQFF.

The rearrangement uses TRBV19 and TRBJ2-5, with TRBD1 matching over 7 bases. Per the germline V gene, CDR1 is LNHDA and CDR2 is SQIVND (reference sequence). There are 14 residues in the CDR3. Unmatched junction bases numbered 7, after V lost 7 bases and J lost 2 bases. This CDR3 reads CASTPGGRQETQYF. The DNA of the CDR3 is TGTGCCAGTACTCCAGGGGGTCGACAAGAGACCCAGTACTTC.

The genes are TRBV18 and TRBJ2-1, with TRBD2 as a possible D gene (6 bases). Deletions cut 0 bases from V and 0 bases from J, with 12 bases between. The germline gives CDR1 KGHSH, CDR2 LQKENI. There are 17 residues in the CDR3. CDR3 in DNA: TGTGCCAGCTCACCACCTATTGCGGGAAGCTCCTACAATGAGCAGTTCTTC. It yields the protein CASSPPIAGSSYNEQFF.

V usage is TRBV28 and J usage is TRBJ2-7; 8 bases are shared with TRBD2. CDR1 MDHEN and CDR2 SYDVKM come from the germline V gene. The ends lost 2 bases at V and 4 bases at J; junction bases unmatched: 7. There are 15 residues in the CDR3. The CDR3 here is CASSLVTSGRYEQYF. The DNA for the CDR3 is TGTGCCAGCAGTTTAGTCACTAGCGGTCGATACGAGCAGTACTTC.

The J gene is TRBJ1-2, the V gene TRBV2; D gene uncertain. The CDR3 spans 13 residues. V gave up 4 bases and J gave up 7 bases, with 13 bases separating them. Germline CDR1 reads SNHLY; CDR2 reads FYNNEI. CDR3 in DNA: TGTGCCAGCAGTGGTTGGCGGGAGGGTGGCTACACCTTC. Translation gives CASSGWREGGYTF.